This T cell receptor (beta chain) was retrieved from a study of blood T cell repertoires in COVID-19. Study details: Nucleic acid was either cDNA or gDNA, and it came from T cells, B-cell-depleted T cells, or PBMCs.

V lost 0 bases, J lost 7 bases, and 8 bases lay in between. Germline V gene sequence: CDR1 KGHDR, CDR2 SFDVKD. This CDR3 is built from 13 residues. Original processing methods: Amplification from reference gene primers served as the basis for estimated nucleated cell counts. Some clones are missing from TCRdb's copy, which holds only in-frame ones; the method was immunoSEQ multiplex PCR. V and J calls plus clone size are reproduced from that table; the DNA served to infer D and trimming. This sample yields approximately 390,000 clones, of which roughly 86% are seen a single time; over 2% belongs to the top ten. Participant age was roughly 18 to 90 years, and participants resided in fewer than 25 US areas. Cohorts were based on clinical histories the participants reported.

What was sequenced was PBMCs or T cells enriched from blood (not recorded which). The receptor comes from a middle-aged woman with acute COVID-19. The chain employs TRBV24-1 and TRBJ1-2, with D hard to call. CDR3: CATSDLVGSGYTF. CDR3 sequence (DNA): TGTGCCACCAGTGATTTGGTGGGGAGTGGCTACACCTTC.